This passage covers 5 T cell receptor beta chains from one sample sequenced in a study of T cell responses to AZD1222 COVID-19 vaccine. Data came from immunoSEQ multiplex PCR; TCRdb stores just in-frame clones and leaves some out. This table has 95,000 to 100,000 clones, approximately 84% appearing once. Sequencing used peripheral blood, obtained 28 days after the second AZD1222 dose. The receptors come from an adult who received the AZD1222 COVID-19 vaccine.

V and J are TRBV7-8 and TRBJ1-5, with D tentatively TRBD1 (6 bases). V dropped 0 bases and J dropped 1 base, with 22 bases sitting between them. The CDR3 consists of 20 residues. Germline V gene sequence: CDR1 SGHVS, CDR2 FQNEAQ. For the CDR3, the DNA is TGTGCCAGCAGCTTAGCAACGGCCCGGGGGGCCTCAGGAAGCAATCAGCCCCAGCATTTT. It translates to CASSLATARGASGSNQPQHF.

The chain carries TRBV19 and TRBJ2-7; TRBD1 matches at 9 bases. The ends lost 3 bases at V and 6 bases at J; junction bases unmatched: 6. Germline lookup yields CDR1 LNHDA and CDR2 SQIVND (reference sequence). This CDR3 has 14 residues. CDR3 region: CASSIRGQGGEQYF. In DNA form, the CDR3 reads TGTGCCAGTAGTATCAGGGGACAGGGTGGCGAGCAGTACTTC. Full variable domain (missing parts from reference TRBV19 and TRBJ2-7): DGGITQSPKYLFRKEGQNVTLSCEQNLNHDAMYWYRQDPGQGLRLIYYSQIVNDFQKGDIAEGYSVSREKKESFPLTVTSAQKNPTAFYLCASSIRGQGGEQYFGPGTRLTVT.

The chain links TRBV5-4 to TRBJ2-3; perhaps D is TRBD1 or TRBD2 (7 bases each). V shed 0 bases and J shed 3 bases, with 17 bases lying between them. The CDR3 covers 17 residues. CDR1 and CDR2 (germline): SGHNT, YYREEE (reference sequence). CDR3 sequence: CASSLGGRGLRTDTQYF. The CDR3 DNA follows: TGTGCCAGCAGCTTGGGAGGGAGGGGGCTTCGGACAGATACGCAGTATTTT.

This chain joins TRBV7-3 and TRBJ2-2; no clear D gene. The CDR3 has 16 amino acids. Germline assignment: CDR1 SGHTA and CDR2 FQGTGA. Trimming shortened V by 3 bases and J by 0 bases, and 11 bases separated the two germline ends. CDR3 in DNA: TGTGCCAGCAGCTTGAAAAGATCTGCGAACACCGGGGAGCTGTTTTTT. The encoded protein is CASSLKRSANTGELFF.

The chain combines TRBV7-2 with TRBJ1-2; TRBD1 agrees at 10 bases. The V segment lost 4 bases and the J segment 4 bases; nucleotides outside the gene matches: 3. From germline, CDR1 is SGHTA and CDR2 FQGNSA. The CDR3 runs to 14 residues. The CDR3 DNA reads TGTGCCAGCAGCTCCCGGGACAGGGGCTATGGCTACACCTTC. Translating gives CASSSRDRGYGYTF.